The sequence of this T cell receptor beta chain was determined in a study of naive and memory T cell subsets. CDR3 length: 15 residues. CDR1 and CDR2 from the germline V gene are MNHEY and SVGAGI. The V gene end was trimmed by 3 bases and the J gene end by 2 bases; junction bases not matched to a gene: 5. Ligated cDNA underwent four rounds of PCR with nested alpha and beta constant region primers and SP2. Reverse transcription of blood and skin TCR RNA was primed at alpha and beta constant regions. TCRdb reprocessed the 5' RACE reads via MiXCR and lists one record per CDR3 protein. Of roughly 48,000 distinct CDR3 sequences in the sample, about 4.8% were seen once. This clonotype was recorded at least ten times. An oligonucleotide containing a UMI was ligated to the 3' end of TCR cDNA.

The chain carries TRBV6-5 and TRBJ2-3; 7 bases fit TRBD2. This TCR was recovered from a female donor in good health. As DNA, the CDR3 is TGTGCCAGCAGTTATAAAGCGGGAAACACAGATACGCAGTATTTT. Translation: CASSYKAGNTDTQYF.